This T cell receptor beta chain comes out of a study of T cells in localized non-small cell lung cancer. Sequenced by immunoSEQ multiplex PCR; TCRdb stores in-frame clones only, minus some. The table includes roughly 24,000 clones, around 85% detected once. CDR3 length: 15 residues. V was clipped by 4 bases and J by 2 bases, with 12 bases between them. The germline V gene has CDR1 SGHRS and CDR2 YFSETQ. The study, taken as a whole, reports: Adjacent uninvolved lung tissue had the highest T cell clonality, exceeding tumor. Because sequencing included only one region (of the tumor), heterogeneity remains possible. Longer overall survival was linked to higher blood T cell density. Turning up in adjacent lung were a median approximately 60 of the top 100 tumor clones.

A note on this clone: No antigen is known for it.

The chain has TRBV5-1 and TRBJ2-2; D may be TRBD1 (6 bases). The material was peripheral blood, obtained before any cancer treatment. This receptor was taken from a woman aged 40-69 years with stage I lung adenocarcinoma. Here the CDR3 DNA reads TGCGCCAGCAGCCCAGGACAGTTTAACACCGGGGAGCTGTTTTTT. Translation: CASSPGQFNTGELFF.